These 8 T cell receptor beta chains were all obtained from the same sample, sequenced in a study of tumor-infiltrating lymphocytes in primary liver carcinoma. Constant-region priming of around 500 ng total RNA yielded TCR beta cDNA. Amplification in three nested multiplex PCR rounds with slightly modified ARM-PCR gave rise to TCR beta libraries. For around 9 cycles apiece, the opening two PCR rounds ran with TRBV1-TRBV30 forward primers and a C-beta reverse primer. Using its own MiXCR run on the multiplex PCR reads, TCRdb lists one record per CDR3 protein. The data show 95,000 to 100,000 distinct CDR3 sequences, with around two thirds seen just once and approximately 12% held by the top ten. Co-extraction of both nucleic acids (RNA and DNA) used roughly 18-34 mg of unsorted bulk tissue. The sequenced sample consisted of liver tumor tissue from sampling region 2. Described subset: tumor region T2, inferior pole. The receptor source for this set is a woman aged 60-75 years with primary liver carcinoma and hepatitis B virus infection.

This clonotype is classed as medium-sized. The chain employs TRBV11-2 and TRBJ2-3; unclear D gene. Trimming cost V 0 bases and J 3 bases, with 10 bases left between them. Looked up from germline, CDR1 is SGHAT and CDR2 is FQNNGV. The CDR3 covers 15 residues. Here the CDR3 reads CASSLDLDNTDTQYF. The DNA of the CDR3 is TGTGCCAGCAGCTTAGATCTAGATAATACAGATACGCAGTATTTT.

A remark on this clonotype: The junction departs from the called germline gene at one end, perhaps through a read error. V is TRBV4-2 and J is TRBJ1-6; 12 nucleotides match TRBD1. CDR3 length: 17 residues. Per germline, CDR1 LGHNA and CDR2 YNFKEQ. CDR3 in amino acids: CVSSQVLGQGAYSPLHF. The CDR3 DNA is TGTGTCAGCAGCCAAGTATTGGGACAGGGGGCATATTCACCCCTCCACTTT.

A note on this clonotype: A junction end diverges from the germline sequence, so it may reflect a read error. The CDR3 bases are TGTGGCAGCGGCTACTCCCGTGATAGCGGGAGAGAGACCCAGTACTTC. This sequence encodes CGSGYSRDSGRETQYF. This rearrangement joins TRBV11-2 to TRBJ2-5, with 9 bases aligning to TRBD2. This CDR3 region has 16 residues. Germline loops: CDR1 SGHAT, CDR2 FQNNGV.

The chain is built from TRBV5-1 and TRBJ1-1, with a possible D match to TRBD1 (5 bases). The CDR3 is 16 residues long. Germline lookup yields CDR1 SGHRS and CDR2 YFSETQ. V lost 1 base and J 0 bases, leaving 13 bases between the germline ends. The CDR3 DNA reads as TGCGCCAGCAGCTTGCAAGGTGACAGACTGAACACTGAAGCTTTCTTT. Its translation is CASSLQGDRLNTEAFF.

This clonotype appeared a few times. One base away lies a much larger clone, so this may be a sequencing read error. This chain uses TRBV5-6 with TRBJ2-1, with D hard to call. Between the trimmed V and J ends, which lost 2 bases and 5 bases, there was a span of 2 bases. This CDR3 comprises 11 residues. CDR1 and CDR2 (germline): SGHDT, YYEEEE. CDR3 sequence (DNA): TGTGCCAGCAGCTTACACAATGAGCAGTTCTTC. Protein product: CASSLHNEQFF.

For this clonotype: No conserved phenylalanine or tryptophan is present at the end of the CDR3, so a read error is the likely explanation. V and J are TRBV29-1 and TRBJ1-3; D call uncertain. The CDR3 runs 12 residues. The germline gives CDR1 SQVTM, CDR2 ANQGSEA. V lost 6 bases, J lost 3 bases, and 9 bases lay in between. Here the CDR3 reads CSVDGHGNTIYS. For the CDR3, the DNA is TGCAGCGTCGACGGGCATGGAAACACCATATATTCT.

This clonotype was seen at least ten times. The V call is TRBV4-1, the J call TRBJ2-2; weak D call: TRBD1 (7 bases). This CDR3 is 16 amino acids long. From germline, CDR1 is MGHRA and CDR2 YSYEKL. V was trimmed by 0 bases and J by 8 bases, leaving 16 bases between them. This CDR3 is CASSQDRSRGAGELFF. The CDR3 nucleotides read TGCGCCAGCAGCCAAGATCGGAGCAGGGGGGCAGGGGAGCTGTTTTTT.

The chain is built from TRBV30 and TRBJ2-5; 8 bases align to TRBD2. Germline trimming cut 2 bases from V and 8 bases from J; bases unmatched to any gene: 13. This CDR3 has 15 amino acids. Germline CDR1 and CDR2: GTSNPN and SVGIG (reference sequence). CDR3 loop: CAWSPGTRGRQTQYF. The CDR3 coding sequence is TGTGCCTGGAGTCCTGGGACTAGGGGGAGACAAACCCAGTACTTC.